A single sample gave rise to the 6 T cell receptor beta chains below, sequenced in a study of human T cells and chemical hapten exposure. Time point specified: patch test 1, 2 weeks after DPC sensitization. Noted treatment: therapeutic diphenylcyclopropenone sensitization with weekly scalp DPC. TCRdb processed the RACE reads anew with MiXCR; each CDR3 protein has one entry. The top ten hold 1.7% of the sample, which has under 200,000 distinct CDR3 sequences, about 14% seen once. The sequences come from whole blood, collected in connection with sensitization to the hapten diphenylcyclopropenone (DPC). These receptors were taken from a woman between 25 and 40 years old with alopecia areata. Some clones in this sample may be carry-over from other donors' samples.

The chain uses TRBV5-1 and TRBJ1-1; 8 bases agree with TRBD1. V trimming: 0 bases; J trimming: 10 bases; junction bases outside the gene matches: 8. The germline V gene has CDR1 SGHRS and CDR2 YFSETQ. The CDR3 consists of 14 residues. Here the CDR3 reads CASSLVSQGEPAFF. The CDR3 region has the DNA TGCGCCAGCAGCTTGGTCTCACAGGGGGAACCAGCTTTCTTT.

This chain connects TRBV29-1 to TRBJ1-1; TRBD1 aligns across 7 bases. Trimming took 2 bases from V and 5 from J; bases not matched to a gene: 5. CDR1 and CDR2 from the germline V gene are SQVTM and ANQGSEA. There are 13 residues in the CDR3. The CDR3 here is CSVERGRRTEAFF. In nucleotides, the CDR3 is TGCAGCGTTGAAAGGGGGCGGAGGACTGAAGCTTTCTTT.

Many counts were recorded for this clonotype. CDR3 sequence (DNA): TGTGCCAGCAGCCCTACTAGCGGGAGAGTCAATGAGCAGTTCTTC. Amino acid sequence: CASSPTSGRVNEQFF. The chain couples TRBV12-3 or TRBV12-4 to TRBJ2-1; TRBD2 agrees at 11 bases. CDR3 length equals 15 residues. V lost 6 bases, J lost 6 bases, and 7 bases stayed unmatched.

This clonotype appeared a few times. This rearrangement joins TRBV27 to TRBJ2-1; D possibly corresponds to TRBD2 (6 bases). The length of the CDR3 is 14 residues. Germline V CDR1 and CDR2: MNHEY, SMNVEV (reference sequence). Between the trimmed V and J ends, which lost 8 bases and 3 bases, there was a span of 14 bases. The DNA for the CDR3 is TGTGCCAGCCAGCAGGCGGGGATCTACAATGAGCAGTTCTTC. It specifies CASQQAGIYNEQFF.

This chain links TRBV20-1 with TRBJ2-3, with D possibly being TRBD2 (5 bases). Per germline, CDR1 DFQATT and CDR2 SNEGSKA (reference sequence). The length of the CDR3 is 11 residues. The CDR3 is CMFRAADTQYF. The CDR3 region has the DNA TGCATGTTCAGAGCGGCAGATACGCAGTATTTT.

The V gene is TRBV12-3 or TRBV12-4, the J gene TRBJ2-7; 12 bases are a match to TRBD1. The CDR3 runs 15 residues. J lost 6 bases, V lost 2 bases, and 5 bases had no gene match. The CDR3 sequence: CASSLWDRGHGEQYF. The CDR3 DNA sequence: TGTGCCAGCAGTTTATGGGACAGGGGGCACGGCGAGCAGTACTTC.